The following is a T cell receptor (beta chain) sequence with its context. The antigen remains undetermined. This specimen comes from a study of cytomegalovirus exposure and HLA in healthy donors. Across the study: The study placed about 81% of its approximately 360 genotyped donors in the Caucasian-associated ancestry cluster. Whole-study results and caveats: In a later analysis, across HLA loci, associated TCR counts were highest for DRB1, lowest for HLA-C. Reports state that TCR beta sequences accurately predicted most subjects' HLA-A and HLA-B alleles. Rare TCR sequences predominated, though certain public TCRs were found in many donors.

CDR3 size: 15 residues. V was clipped by 4 bases and J by 3 bases; unmatched bases: 8. CDR1 and CDR2 (germline): SGHNT, YYREEE (reference sequence). Primers included in the PCR were 60 Vbeta and 13 Jbeta primers. Profiling relied on immunoSEQ multiplex PCR, and the TCRdb table lists in-frame clones only, not all of them. This table holds some 110,000 clones, more than 75% found once. The sample was PBMCs. This receptor was identified in a man aged 35 to 55 in good health and CMV-seronegative. The J gene is TRBJ2-7, the V gene TRBV5-4, with 9 bases matching TRBD1. The CDR3: CASSQNHRGLYEQYF. The CDR3 DNA follows: TGTGCCAGCAGCCAAAATCACAGGGGGCTCTACGAGCAGTACTTC.